These 4 T cell receptor beta chains came from one sample sequenced in a study of shared clonotypes between healthy human individuals. The protocol was immunoSEQ multiplex PCR, while the TCRdb copy is restricted to in-frame clones and leaves out a portion. The sample lists 550,000 to 800,000 clones, 90% occurring once. Material for sequencing was memory CD8+ T cells from PBMCs. The subset here: CD45RO+ cells pooled with CCR7-negative TemRA cells. All receptors derive from a man in his late teens or twenties in good health. Some clones in this sample may be carry-over from other donors' samples.

The chain joins TRBV29-1 to TRBJ2-2, with D perhaps being TRBD1 or TRBD2 (6 bases each). Trimming cost V 4 bases and J 4 bases, with 13 bases left between them. Per germline, CDR1 SQVTM and CDR2 ANQGSEA. This CDR3 is 14 amino acids long. The CDR3 sequence: CSVVGGVGTGELFF. CDR3 coding DNA: TGCAGCGTTGTGGGGGGCGTTGGCACCGGGGAGCTGTTTTTT.

The chain links TRBV7-2 to TRBJ2-1; the match to TRBD1 covers 9 bases. This CDR3 comprises 16 residues. Losses at the gene ends were 1 base for V and 7 bases for J; bases not matched to a gene: 8. Germline CDR1 is SGHTA and CDR2 is FQGNSA. The CDR3 region has the DNA TGTGCCAGCAGCTTAGATCTGCGGACAGGGGAGAATGAGCAGTTCTTC. It specifies CASSLDLRTGENEQFF.

The chain has TRBV27 and TRBJ1-2; D ambiguous. The germline CDR1 and CDR2 sequences are MNHEY and SMNVEV (reference sequence). V shed 4 bases and J shed 6 bases, with 9 bases lying between them. The CDR3 extends over 12 amino acids. CDR3 DNA: TGTGCCAGCAGTTCCACACGCCATGGCTACACCTTC. Translated: CASSSTRHGYTF.

This CDR3 reads CASSLRNQETQYF. Here the CDR3 DNA reads TGTGCCAGCAGCTTGAGAAACCAAGAGACCCAGTACTTC. This chain connects TRBV5-6 to TRBJ2-5; D remains unclear. Trimming pared 1 base from V and 0 bases from J, leaving 4 bases between. CDR3 length equals 13 residues. The germline V gene has CDR1 SGHDT and CDR2 YYEEEE.